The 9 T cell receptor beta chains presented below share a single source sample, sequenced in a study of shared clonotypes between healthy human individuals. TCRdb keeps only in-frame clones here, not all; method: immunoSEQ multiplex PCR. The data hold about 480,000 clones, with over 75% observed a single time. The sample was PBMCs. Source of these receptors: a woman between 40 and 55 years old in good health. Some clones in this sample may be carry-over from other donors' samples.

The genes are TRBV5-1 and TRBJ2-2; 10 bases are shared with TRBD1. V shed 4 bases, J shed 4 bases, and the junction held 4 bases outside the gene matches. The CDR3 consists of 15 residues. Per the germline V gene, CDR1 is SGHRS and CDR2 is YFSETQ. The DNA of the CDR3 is TGCGCCAGCAGCCCCCGGGACAGGGGCACCGGGGAGCTGTTTTTT. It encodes CASSPRDRGTGELFF. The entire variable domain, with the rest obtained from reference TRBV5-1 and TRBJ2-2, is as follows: KAGVTQTPRYLIKTRGQQVTLSCSPISGHRSVSWYQQTPGQGLQFLFEYFSETQRNKGNFPGRFSGRQFSNSRSEMNVSTLELGDSALYLCASSPRDRGTGELFFGEGSRLTVL.

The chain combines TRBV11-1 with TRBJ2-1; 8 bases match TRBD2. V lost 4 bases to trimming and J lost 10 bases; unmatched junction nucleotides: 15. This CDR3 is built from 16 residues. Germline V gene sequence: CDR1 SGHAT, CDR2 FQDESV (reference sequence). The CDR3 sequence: CASSSPWVSGKSEQFF. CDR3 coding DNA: TGTGCCAGCAGCTCACCCTGGGTTAGCGGGAAATCGGAGCAGTTCTTC.

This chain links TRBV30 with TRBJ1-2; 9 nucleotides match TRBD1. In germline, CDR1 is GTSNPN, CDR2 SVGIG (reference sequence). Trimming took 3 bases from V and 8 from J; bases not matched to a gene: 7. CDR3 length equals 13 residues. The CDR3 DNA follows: TGTGCCTGGAGAGGGGACAGGGCCCGAGGCTACACCTTC. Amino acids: CAWRGDRARGYTF. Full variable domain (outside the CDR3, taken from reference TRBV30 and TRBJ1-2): SQTIHQWPATLVQPVGSPLSLECTVEGTSNPNLYWYRQAAGRGLQLLFYSVGIGQISSEVPQNLSASRPQDRQFILSSKKLLLSDSGFYLCAWRGDRARGYTFGSGTRLTVV.

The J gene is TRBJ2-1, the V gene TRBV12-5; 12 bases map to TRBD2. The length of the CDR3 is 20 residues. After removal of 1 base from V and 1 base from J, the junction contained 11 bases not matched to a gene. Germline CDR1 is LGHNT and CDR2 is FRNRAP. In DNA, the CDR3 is TGTGCTAGTGGTTTGGAACCGCGGACTAGCGGGAATGTGTCCTACAATGAGCAGTTCTTC. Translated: CASGLEPRTSGNVSYNEQFF.

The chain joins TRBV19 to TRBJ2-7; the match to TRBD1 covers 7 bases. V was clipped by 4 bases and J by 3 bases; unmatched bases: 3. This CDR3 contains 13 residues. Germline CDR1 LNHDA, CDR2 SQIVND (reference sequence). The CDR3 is CASSTNRGYEQYF. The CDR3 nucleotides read TGTGCCAGTAGTACTAACAGGGGCTACGAGCAGTACTTC.

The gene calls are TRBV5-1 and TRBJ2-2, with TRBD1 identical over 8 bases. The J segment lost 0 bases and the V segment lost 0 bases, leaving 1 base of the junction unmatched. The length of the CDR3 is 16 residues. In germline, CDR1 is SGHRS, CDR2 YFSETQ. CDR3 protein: CASSLAQGANTGELFF. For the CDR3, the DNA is TGCGCCAGCAGCTTGGCACAGGGGGCGAACACCGGGGAGCTGTTTTTT.

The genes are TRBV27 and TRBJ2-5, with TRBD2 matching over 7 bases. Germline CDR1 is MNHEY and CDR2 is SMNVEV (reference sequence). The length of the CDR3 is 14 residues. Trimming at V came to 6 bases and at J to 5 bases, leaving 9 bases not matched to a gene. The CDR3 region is CASRELGRAETQYF. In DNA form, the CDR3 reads TGTGCCAGCAGGGAACTAGGGAGGGCTGAGACCCAGTACTTC.

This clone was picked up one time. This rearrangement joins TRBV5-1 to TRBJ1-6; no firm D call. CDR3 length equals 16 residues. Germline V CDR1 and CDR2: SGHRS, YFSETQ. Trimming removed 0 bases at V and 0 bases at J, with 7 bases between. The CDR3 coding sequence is TGCGCCAGCAGCTTGGATCTGGGCTCCTATAATTCACCCCTCCACTTT. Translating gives CASSLDLGSYNSPLHF. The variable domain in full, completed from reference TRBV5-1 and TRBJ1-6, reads KAGVTQTPRYLIKTRGQQVTLSCSPISGHRSVSWYQQTPGQGLQFLFEYFSETQRNKGNFPGRFSGRQFSNSRSEMNVSTLELGDSALYLCASSLDLGSYNSPLHFGNGTRLTVT.

The CDR3 here is CASSLTGASYEQYF. In DNA, the CDR3 is TGTGCCAGCAGCCTGACAGGGGCCTCCTACGAGCAGTACTTC. The chain is built from TRBV27 and TRBJ2-7; 8 positions match TRBD1. Germline V gives CDR1 MNHEY, CDR2 SMNVEV (reference sequence). With 6 bases clipped from V and 0 bases from J, the junction kept 4 bases outside the gene matches. The CDR3 extends over 14 amino acids.